This entry lists 5 T cell receptor beta chains sequenced from one sample in a study. One entry per CDR3 protein, called by TCRdb with MiXCR from the 5' RACE reads. Of about 64,000 distinct CDR3 sequences in the sample, 22% were seen once. The material sequenced was memory CD4+ T cells sorted from a lymph node. As to subset: memory CD4+ T cells, CD4+CD45RO+CD25-. These receptors all stem from a female donor with breast cancer.

In its sample, this clonotype is large. The chain links TRBV20-1 to TRBJ1-1; D ambiguous. The CDR3 is 12 amino acids. V shed 0 bases and J shed 8 bases, with 10 bases lying between them. CDR1 is DFQATT and CDR2 is SNEGSKA in the germline V gene (reference sequence). The CDR3 bases are TGCAGTGCTAGAGACTTGTTTTCGGAAGCTTTCTTT. Translating gives CSARDLFSEAFF.

This chain joins TRBV6-6 and TRBJ1-1; D call uncertain. Per germline, CDR1 MNHNY and CDR2 SVGAGI (reference sequence). Deletions cut 4 bases from V and 2 bases from J, with 11 bases between. The CDR3 spans 14 residues. Here the CDR3 DNA reads TGTGCCAGCAGTTCTCTCGGGCCAAACACTGAAGCTTTCTTT. It codes for CASSSLGPNTEAFF.

Concerning this clonotype: A read error may explain this, as a much larger clone is one base away. Because it lacks the conserved phenylalanine or tryptophan at the end, this CDR3 is likely a read error. The chain combines TRBV5-1 with TRBJ2-1, with a tentative D call TRBD2 (5 bases). The CDR3 totals 15 residues. The germline V gene has CDR1 SGHRS and CDR2 YFSETQ. V was cut by 1 base and J by 8 bases, with 16 bases left in between. CDR3 DNA: TGCGCCAGCAGCTTGAAGGCTAGCTATGTGGATGAGCAGTTCTTA. Amino acid sequence: CASSLKASYVDEQFL.

This clonotype was found a few times. This rearrangement joins TRBV29-1 to TRBJ1-5; TRBD1 might be the D (5 bases). The ends were cut back, 0 bases at V and 11 bases at J, with 8 bases in the middle. CDR1 SQVTM and CDR2 ANQGSEA come from the germline V gene. The CDR3 totals 11 residues. CDR3 bases: TGCAGCGTTGAAGATCTAGGGGCCCAGCATTTT. Encoded protein: CSVEDLGAQHF.

This clonotype was seen a few times. The gene calls are TRBV7-2 and TRBJ1-2; D unclear. The germline V gene has CDR1 SGHTA and CDR2 FQGNSA. V gave up 1 base and J gave up 5 bases, with 14 bases separating them. The CDR3 runs to 15 residues. CDR3 DNA: TGTGCCAGCAGCTTAGTGTTCAATTCAGAGTATGGCTACACCTTC. This encodes CASSLVFNSEYGYTF. Supplemented by reference TRBV7-2 and TRBJ1-2, the full variable domain reads GAGVSQSPSNKVTEKGKDVELRCDPISGHTALYWYRQSLGQGLEFLIYFQGNSAPDKSGLPSDRFSAERTGGSVSTLTIQRTQQEDSAVYLCASSLVFNSEYGYTFGSGTRLTVV.